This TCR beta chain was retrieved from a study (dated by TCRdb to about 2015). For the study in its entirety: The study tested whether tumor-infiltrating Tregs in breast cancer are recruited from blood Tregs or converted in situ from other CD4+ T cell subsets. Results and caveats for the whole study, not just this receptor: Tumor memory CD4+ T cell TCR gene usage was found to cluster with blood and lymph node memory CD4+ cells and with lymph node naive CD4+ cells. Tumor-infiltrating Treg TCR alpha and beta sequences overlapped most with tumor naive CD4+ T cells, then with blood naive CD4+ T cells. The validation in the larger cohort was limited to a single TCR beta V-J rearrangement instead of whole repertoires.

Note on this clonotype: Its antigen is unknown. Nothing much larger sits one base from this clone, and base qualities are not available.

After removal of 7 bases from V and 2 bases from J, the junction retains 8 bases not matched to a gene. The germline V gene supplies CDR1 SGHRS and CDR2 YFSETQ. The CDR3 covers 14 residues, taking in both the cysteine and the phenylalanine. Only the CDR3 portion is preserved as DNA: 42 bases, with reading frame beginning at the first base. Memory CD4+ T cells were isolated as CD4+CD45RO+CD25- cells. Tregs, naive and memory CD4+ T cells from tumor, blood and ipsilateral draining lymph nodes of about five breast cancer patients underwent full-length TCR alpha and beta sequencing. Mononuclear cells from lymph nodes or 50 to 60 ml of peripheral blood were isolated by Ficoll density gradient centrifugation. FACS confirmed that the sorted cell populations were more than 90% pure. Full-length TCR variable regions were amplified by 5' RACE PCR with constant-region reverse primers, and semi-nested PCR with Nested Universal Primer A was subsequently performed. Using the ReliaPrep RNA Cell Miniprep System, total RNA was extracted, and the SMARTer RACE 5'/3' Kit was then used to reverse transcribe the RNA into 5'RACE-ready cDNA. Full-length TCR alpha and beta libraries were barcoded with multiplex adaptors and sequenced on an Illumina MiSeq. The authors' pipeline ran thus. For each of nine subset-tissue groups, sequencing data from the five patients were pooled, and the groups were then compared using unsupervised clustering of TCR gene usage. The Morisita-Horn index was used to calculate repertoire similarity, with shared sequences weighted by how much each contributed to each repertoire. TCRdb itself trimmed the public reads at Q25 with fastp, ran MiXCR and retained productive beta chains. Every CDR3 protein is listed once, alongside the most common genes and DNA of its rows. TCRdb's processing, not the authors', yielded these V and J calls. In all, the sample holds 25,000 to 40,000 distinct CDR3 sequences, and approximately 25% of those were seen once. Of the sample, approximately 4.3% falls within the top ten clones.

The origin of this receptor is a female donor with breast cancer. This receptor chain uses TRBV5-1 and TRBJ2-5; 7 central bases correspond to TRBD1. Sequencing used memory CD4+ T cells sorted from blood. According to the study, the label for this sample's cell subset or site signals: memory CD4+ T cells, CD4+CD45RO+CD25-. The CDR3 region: CASGSGTAQETQYF. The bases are TGCGCCAGCGGCTCGGGGACAGCTCAAGAGACCCAGTACTTC.